The next 27 T cell receptor beta chains were all read from a single sample in a study of T cells after somatic rescue of genetic block. TCRdb's table, derived via immunoSEQ multiplex PCR, lists solely in-frame clones and lacks some. The data show some 67,000 clones, with about 92% seen just once and less than 3.5% held by the top ten. Sequenced sample: peripheral blood mononuclear cells (PBMCs). The source is a man aged 40-49 years.

This clone came up once. Within the sample, other DNA sequences also encode this same CDR3. The J gene is TRBJ2-5, the V gene TRBV18; D unclear. Germline-derived CDR1 and CDR2 are KGHSH and LQKENI. The CDR3 spans 13 residues. Trimming took 3 bases from V and 1 from J, leaving 6 bases between them. The CDR3 nucleotides are TGTGCCAGCTCACCGGGCACCCAAGAGACCCAGTACTTC. Protein: CASSPGTQETQYF.

This chain joins TRBV9 and TRBJ1-2; 7 bases align to TRBD1. The CDR3 is 14 residues long. Germline CDR1 reads SGDLS; CDR2 reads YYNGEE. V shed 3 bases, J shed 2 bases, and the junction held 4 bases outside the gene matches. CDR3 region: CASSASTGNYGYTF. CDR3 in DNA: TGTGCCAGCAGCGCCTCGACAGGGAACTATGGCTACACCTTC. The full variable domain, its missing parts supplied by reference TRBV9 and TRBJ1-2, is DSGVTQTPKHLITATGQRVTLRCSPRSGDLSVYWYQQSLDQGLQFLIQYYNGEERAKGNILERFSAQQFPDLHSELNLSSLELGDSALYFCASSASTGNYGYTFGSGTRLTVV.

The chain recombines TRBV5-1 with TRBJ2-4; TRBD1 might be the D (6 bases). CDR1 is SGHRS, CDR2 YFSETQ, per germline. V was shortened by 1 base and J by 1 base, with 15 bases between the two germline ends. This CDR3 comprises 17 residues. The CDR3 DNA is TGCGCCAGCAGCTTGTCTGGGGGCGTGGGGGCCAAAAACATTCAGTACTTC. Residues: CASSLSGGVGAKNIQYF.

The chain carries TRBV2 and TRBJ2-5; TRBD2 matches at 9 bases. The DNA end is more similar to TRBJ2-7, so the J call may be wrong. Germline lookup yields CDR1 SNHLY and CDR2 FYNNEI. CDR3 length equals 12 residues. The CDR3 is CAVSGGSYEQYF. The CDR3 DNA reads TGTGCCGTCAGCGGGGGGTCCTACGAGCAGTACTTC.

This rearrangement joins TRBV6-5 to TRBJ2-2; D gene ambiguous. The V end lost 0 bases, the J end lost 4 bases, and 3 bases lay between the germline ends. CDR1 is MNHEY and CDR2 is SVGAGI in the germline V gene. The CDR3 is made up of 13 amino acids. The CDR3 is CASSYSFTGELFF. The CDR3 DNA sequence: TGTGCCAGCAGTTACTCGTTCACCGGGGAGCTGTTTTTT.

This sequence joins TRBV7-3 and TRBJ2-3, with 11 bases fitting TRBD2. The CDR3 sequence is 21 residues long. Germline CDR1 reads SGHTA; CDR2 reads FQGTGA. V lost 4 bases, J lost 4 bases, and 22 bases stayed unmatched. CDR3 nucleotide sequence: TGTGCCAGCAGCTCCCGGGGCTCCTGGGCTAGCGGGGGGCCCTGGGCAGATACGCAGTATTTT. Translation: CASSSRGSWASGGPWADTQYF. The whole variable domain, filled in from reference TRBV7-3 and TRBJ2-3, reads GAGVSQTPSNKVTEKGKYVELRCDPISGHTALYWYRQSLGQGPEFLIYFQGTGAADDSGLPNDRFFAVRPEGSVSTLKIQRTERGDSAVYLCASSSRGSWASGGPWADTQYFGPGTRLTVL.

The chain employs TRBV5-1 and TRBJ2-5, with no clear D. The CDR3 spans 13 residues. Germline V gene sequence: CDR1 SGHRS, CDR2 YFSETQ. The V end was cut by 2 bases, the J end by 1 base, with 6 bases between. CDR3 amino acids: CASSFGSQETQYF. DNA of the CDR3: TGCGCCAGCAGCTTCGGCAGCCAAGAGACCCAGTACTTC. Full variable domain (missing parts from reference TRBV5-1 and TRBJ2-5): KAGVTQTPRYLIKTRGQQVTLSCSPISGHRSVSWYQQTPGQGLQFLFEYFSETQRNKGNFPGRFSGRQFSNSRSEMNVSTLELGDSALYLCASSFGSQETQYFGPGTRLLVL.

The chain links TRBV18 to TRBJ1-5; possible D gene TRBD1, 5 bases. Germline V lookup: CDR1 KGHSH, CDR2 LQKENI. This CDR3 comprises 16 residues. Trimming took off 3 bases at V and 0 bases at J, with 12 bases between the two ends. CDR3 sequence: CASSPGDVASNQPQHF. The CDR3 coding sequence is TGTGCCAGCTCACCCGGGGACGTCGCTAGCAATCAGCCCCAGCATTTT.

V and J are TRBV5-6 and TRBJ2-5; D possibly uses TRBD1 or TRBD2 (5 bases each). There are 13 residues in the CDR3. Trimming left V 3 bases short and J 1 base short, with 7 bases between. Germline V gene lookup returns CDR1 SGHDT and CDR2 YYEEEE. The CDR3 region has the DNA TGTGCCAGCAGCTGGGACGGCCAAGAGACCCAGTACTTC. Amino acid sequence: CASSWDGQETQYF.

V usage is TRBV28 and J usage is TRBJ1-2, with D perhaps matching TRBD1 (6 bases). Germline V gives CDR1 MDHEN, CDR2 SYDVKM. The CDR3 is 14 amino acids. V gave up 1 base and J gave up 6 bases, with 12 bases separating them. This CDR3 is CASSLLGGAHGYTF. For the CDR3, the DNA is TGTGCCAGCAGTTTATTGGGGGGGGCACATGGCTACACCTTC.

V and J are TRBV4-2 and TRBJ2-5, with D unclear. The tail of the sequence fits TRBJ2-7 better, so the J call may be wrong. In germline, CDR1 is LGHNA, CDR2 YNFKEQ. CDR3 length: 13 amino acids. The CDR3 loop reads CASSQPPDGEQYF. The CDR3 nucleotides read TGTGCCAGCAGCCAACCGCCCGACGGCGAGCAGTACTTC.

V is TRBV28 and J is TRBJ2-3; 11 nucleotides line up with TRBD1. This CDR3 region has 17 residues. CDR1 and CDR2 from the germline V gene are MDHEN and SYDVKM. V shed 2 bases and J 3 bases; nucleotides not matched to a gene: 7. CDR3 bases: TGTGCCAGCAGTTTAAGGGACAGGGGGTTTCGGACAGATACGCAGTATTTT. Its protein is CASSLRDRGFRTDTQYF.

Here the CDR3 reads CASSRDMNYGYTF. CDR3 sequence (DNA): TGTGCCAGCAGCCGGGACATGAACTATGGCTACACCTTC. The chain recombines TRBV5-6 with TRBJ1-2, with D possibly matching TRBD1 (6 bases). This CDR3 comprises 13 residues. Germline CDR1 SGHDT, CDR2 YYEEEE. Between the trimmed V and J ends, which lost 4 bases and 2 bases, there was a span of 9 bases.

This clone was seen just once. The J gene is TRBJ1-3, the V gene TRBV13; perhaps TRBD1 as D (6 bases). Per the germline V gene, CDR1 is PRHDT and CDR2 is FYEKMQ (reference sequence). This CDR3 spans 15 amino acids. Trimming cost V 5 bases and J 2 bases, with 13 bases left between them. The CDR3 nucleotides are TGTGCCAGCAGCCCAGTGGGGGGCGCTGGAAACACCATATATTTT. As protein: CASSPVGGAGNTIYF.

This rearrangement joins TRBV7-9 to TRBJ2-3; perhaps TRBD1 as D (5 bases). The CDR3 totals 17 residues. V was cut by 5 bases and J by 0 bases, with 18 bases left in between. The germline CDR1 and CDR2 sequences are SEHNR and FQNEAQ (reference sequence). CDR3 sequence: CASSPNPRTTSTDTQYF. In nucleotides, the CDR3 is TGTGCCAGCAGCCCTAATCCCAGGACAACAAGCACAGATACGCAGTATTTT.

The J gene is TRBJ1-1, the V gene TRBV6-4; 7 bases map to TRBD1. V trimming: 6 bases; J trimming: 0 bases; junction bases outside the gene matches: 7. The CDR3 has 15 amino acids. Germline CDR1 is MRHNA and CDR2 is SNTAGT. CDR3 residues: CASRSTGLMNTEAFF. As DNA, the CDR3 is TGTGCCAGCAGATCGACAGGGCTAATGAACACTGAAGCTTTCTTT.

CDR3 residues: CASSLFGRGWTQYF. CDR3 DNA sequence: TGTGCCAGCAGCTTGTTCGGCAGGGGATGGACCCAGTACTTC. The rearrangement joins TRBV5-4 to TRBJ2-5; perhaps TRBD1 as D (6 bases). Germline V gives CDR1 SGHNT, CDR2 YYREEE (reference sequence). V was trimmed by 1 base and J by 7 bases, leaving 14 bases between them. The CDR3 length is 14 residues.

The rearrangement uses TRBV5-1 and TRBJ2-6; the D is unclear. The CDR3 has 15 residues. The V end lost 3 bases, the J end lost 1 base, and 8 bases lay between the germline ends. Germline V CDR1 and CDR2: SGHRS, YFSETQ. The CDR3 loop reads CASSYHRSGANVLTF. The DNA for the CDR3 is TGCGCCAGCAGCTACCACCGGTCTGGGGCCAACGTCCTGACTTTC.

V is TRBV2 and J is TRBJ1-5; D is perhaps TRBD1 (5 bases). Looked up from germline, CDR1 is SNHLY and CDR2 is FYNNEI. V shed 6 bases and J shed 2 bases, with 14 bases lying between them. This CDR3 region has 15 residues. The CDR3 coding sequence is TGTGCCAGCAGCCCGACAGCTTCGGGCAATCAGCCCCAGCATTTT. It specifies CASSPTASGNQPQHF.

J is TRBJ1-1 and V is TRBV2; 7 bases fit TRBD1. J gave up 3 bases and V 5 bases, and 3 bases lay outside the gene matches. The CDR3 has 13 residues. CDR1 SNHLY and CDR2 FYNNEI come from the germline V gene. As DNA, the CDR3 is TGTGCCAGCAGTCGACAGGGACACACTGAAGCTTTCTTT. The encoded protein is CASSRQGHTEAFF.

V and J are TRBV11-2 and TRBJ2-3; TRBD2 might be the D (7 bases). V lost 4 bases to trimming and J lost 8 bases, with 22 bases between them. Germline-derived CDR1 and CDR2 are SGHAT and FQNNGV. The CDR3 totals 16 residues. In DNA, the CDR3 is TGTGCCAGCAGCTCGCCAGGGAAGAGGGGGGGCTCTACGCAGTATTTT. Protein sequence: CASSSPGKRGGSTQYF. The whole variable domain, remainder taken from reference TRBV11-2 and TRBJ2-3, is EAGVAQSPRYKIIEKRQSVAFWCNPISGHATLYWYQQILGQGPKLLIQFQNNGVVDDSQLPKDRFSAERLKGVDSTLKIQPAKLEDSAVYLCASSSPGKRGGSTQYFGPGTRLTVL.

The chain combines TRBV5-1 with TRBJ2-2, with D uncertain. The CDR3 extends over 15 amino acids. Germline lookup yields CDR1 SGHRS and CDR2 YFSETQ. The V and J ends lost 7 bases and 4 bases respectively, with 17 bases between them. CDR3 residues: CASRTWLKTTGELFF. The CDR3 DNA sequence: TGCGCCAGCCGAACCTGGCTGAAAACCACCGGGGAGCTGTTTTTT.

This clone was recorded only once. V usage is TRBV7-2 and J usage is TRBJ2-5, with 9 bases that match TRBD1. The CDR3 runs to 14 residues. CDR1 and CDR2 (germline): SGHTA, FQGNSA. V shed 5 bases and J 6 bases; nucleotides not matched to a gene: 7. CDR3 sequence: CASSQDRGWKTQYF. The CDR3 DNA is TGTGCCAGCAGCCAAGACAGGGGGTGGAAGACCCAGTACTTC.

The gene calls are TRBV6-1 and TRBJ1-5, with unresolved D. Germline V lookup: CDR1 MNHNS, CDR2 SASEGT. The CDR3 length is 11 residues. With 4 bases removed from V and 7 bases from J, the gap between germline ends came to 5 bases. CDR3 amino acids: CASSALQPQHF. The CDR3, as DNA: TGTGCCAGCAGTGCACTCCAGCCCCAGCATTTT.

This chain uses TRBV6-1 with TRBJ2-7, with 10 bases matching TRBD2. This CDR3 contains 15 residues. CDR1 is MNHNS, CDR2 SASEGT, per germline. J lost 7 bases, V lost 4 bases, and 10 bases had no gene match. CDR3 sequence reads: CASSVLASGGNEQYF. CDR3 bases: TGTGCCAGCAGTGTACTAGCTAGCGGGGGCAATGAGCAGTACTTC.

The gene calls are TRBV7-8 and TRBJ1-3; 7 nucleotides match TRBD1. Germline V gene sequence: CDR1 SGHVS, CDR2 FQNEAQ. The trim removed 5 bases at V and 1 base at J, leaving 8 bases unmatched. This CDR3 is 16 amino acids long. The CDR3 here is CASSTRTGLSGNTIYF. The DNA of the CDR3 is TGTGCCAGCAGCACTCGGACAGGACTATCTGGAAACACCATATATTTT.

The genes are TRBV7-3 and TRBJ2-2; D unresolved. The V gene's germline CDR1 is SGHTA and CDR2 FQGTGA. The CDR3 covers 13 residues. Trimming shortened V by 5 bases and J by 6 bases, and 10 bases separated the two germline ends. The CDR3 region is CASSHRLAGELFF. CDR3 nucleotide sequence: TGTGCCAGCAGCCACCGGCTAGCCGGGGAGCTGTTTTTT.